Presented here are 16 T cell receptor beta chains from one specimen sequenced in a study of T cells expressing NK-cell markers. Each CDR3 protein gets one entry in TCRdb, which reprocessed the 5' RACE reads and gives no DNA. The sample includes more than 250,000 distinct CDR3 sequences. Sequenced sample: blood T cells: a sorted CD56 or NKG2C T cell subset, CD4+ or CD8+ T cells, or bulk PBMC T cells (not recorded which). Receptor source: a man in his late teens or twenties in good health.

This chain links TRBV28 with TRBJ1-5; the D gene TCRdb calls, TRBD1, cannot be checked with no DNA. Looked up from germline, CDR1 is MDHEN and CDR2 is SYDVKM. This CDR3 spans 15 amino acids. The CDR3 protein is CASSFPGTDNQPQHF. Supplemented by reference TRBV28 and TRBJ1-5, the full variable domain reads DVKVTQSSRYLVKRTGEKVFLECVQDMDHENMFWYRQDPGLGLRLIYFSYDVKMKEKGDIPEGYSVSREKKERFSLILESASTNQTSMYLCASSFPGTDNQPQHFGDGTRLSIL.

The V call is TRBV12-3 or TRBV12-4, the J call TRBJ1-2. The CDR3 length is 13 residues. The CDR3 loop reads CASSFEVFYGYTF.

This CDR3 is CSVTGSFTYNEHFF. V is TRBV29-1 and J is TRBJ2-1; TCRdb picks TRBD1, but there is no DNA to check that call. CDR3 length: 14 amino acids. Germline V gives CDR1 SQVTM, CDR2 ANQGSEA.

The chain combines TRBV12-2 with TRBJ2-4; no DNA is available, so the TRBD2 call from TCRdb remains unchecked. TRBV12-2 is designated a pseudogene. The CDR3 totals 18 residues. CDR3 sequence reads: CASRFRGTSGSGGDIQYF.

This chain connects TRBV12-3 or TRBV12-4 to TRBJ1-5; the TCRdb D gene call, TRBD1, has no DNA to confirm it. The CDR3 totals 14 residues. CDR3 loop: CASSPGTGGKPQHF.

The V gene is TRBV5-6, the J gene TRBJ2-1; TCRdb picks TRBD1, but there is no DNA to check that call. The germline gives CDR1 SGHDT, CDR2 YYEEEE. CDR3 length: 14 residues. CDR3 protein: CASSGGPGRDEQFF.

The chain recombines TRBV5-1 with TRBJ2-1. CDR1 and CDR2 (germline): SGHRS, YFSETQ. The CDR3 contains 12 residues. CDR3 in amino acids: CASRESYNEQFF.

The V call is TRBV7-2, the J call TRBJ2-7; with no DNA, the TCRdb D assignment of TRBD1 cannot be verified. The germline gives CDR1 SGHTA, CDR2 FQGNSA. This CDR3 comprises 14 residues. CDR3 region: CASSFQTGRSEQYF.

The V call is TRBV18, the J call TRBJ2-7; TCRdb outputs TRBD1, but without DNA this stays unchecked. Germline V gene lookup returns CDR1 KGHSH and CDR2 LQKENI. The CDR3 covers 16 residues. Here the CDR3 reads CASSPASPGQAYEQYF.

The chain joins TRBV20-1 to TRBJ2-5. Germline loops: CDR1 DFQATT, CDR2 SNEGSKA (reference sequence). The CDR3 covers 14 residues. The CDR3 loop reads CSARDLGFGETQYF.

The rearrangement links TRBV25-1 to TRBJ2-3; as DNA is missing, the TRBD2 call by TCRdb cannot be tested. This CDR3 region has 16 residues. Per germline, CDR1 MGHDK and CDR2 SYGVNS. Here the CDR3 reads CASSEFLAGATDTQYF.

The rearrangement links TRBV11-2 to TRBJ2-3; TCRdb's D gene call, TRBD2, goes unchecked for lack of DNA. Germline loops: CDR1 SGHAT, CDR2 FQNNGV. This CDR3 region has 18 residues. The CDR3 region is CASSPLPAGGGSTDTQYF.

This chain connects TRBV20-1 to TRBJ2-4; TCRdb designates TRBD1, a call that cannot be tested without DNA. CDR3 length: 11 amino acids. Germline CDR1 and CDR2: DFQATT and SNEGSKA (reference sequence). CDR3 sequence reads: CSASWANIQYF.

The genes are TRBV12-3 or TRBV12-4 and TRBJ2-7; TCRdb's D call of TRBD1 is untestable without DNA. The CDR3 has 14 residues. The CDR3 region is CASSFGAEAYEQYF.

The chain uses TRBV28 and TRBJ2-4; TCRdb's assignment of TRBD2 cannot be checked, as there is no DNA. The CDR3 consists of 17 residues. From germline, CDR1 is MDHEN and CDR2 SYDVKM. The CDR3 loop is CASSLLWGGLAKNIQYF. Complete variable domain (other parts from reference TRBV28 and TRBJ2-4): DVKVTQSSRYLVKRTGEKVFLECVQDMDHENMFWYRQDPGLGLRLIYFSYDVKMKEKGDIPEGYSVSREKKERFSLILESASTNQTSMYLCASSLLWGGLAKNIQYFGAGTRLSVL.

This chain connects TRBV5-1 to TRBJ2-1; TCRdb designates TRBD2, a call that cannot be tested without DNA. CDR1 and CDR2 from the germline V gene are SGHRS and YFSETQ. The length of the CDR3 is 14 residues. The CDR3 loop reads CASKSQREGLEQFF.